This T cell receptor beta chain is from a study of blood T cell repertoires in COVID-19. About the study: Some COVID-19 samples were acute and others convalescent; all came from the United States, Italy and Spain. T cells, B-cell-depleted T cells, or PBMCs supplied cDNA or gDNA.

This CDR3 region has 15 residues. Germline assignment: CDR1 LGHDT and CDR2 YNNKEL (reference sequence). V was shortened by 4 bases and J by 2 bases, with 14 bases between the two germline ends. Methods used by the authors: Nucleated cell number was recorded as an estimate derived from reference gene primer amplification. The data were produced by immunoSEQ multiplex PCR, yet TCRdb's version contains in-frame clones alone and is incomplete. For V, J and clone size, that table is used; D and trimming come from the DNA. Of about 120,000 clones detected, roughly 69% appear once; the ten largest clones hold 2.2%.

The chain combines TRBV3-1 (or the pseudogene TRBV3-2) with TRBJ1-1, with a possible D match to TRBD1 (6 bases). The sample comprised peripheral blood. This TCR was sampled from a woman in her 70s with acute or convalescent COVID-19. The CDR3 reads CASSRPGQLNTEAFF. The CDR3 bases are TGTGCCAGCAGCCGGCCCGGACAGCTCAACACTGAAGCTTTCTTT.